These T cell receptor beta chains were read from a single sample in a study of CD8 T cells in ankylosing spondylitis. TCRdb independently ran MiXCR on the 5' RACE reads; one entry per CDR3 protein. The table lists under 550,000 distinct CDR3 sequences, about 24% of them singletons. Sequences were obtained from blood, either unsorted or a sorted T cell fraction (not recorded which). The receptor source for this set is a male donor with ankylosing spondylitis. The CDR3 runs from the conserved cysteine through the conserved F or W. A D gene is named only where the DNA matches it firmly. Expanded clones get a size class; other rows say once, few or many, or leave the size out.

many	TRBV12-3/TRBV12-4	TRBJ2-2	TRBD2	CASSFPTSGRNTGELFF	TGTGCCAGCAGTTTCCCGACTAGCGGGAGGAACACCGGGGAGCTGTTTTTT
-	TRBV7-2	TRBJ1-5	-	CASSQFFGQPQHF	TGTGCCAGCAGCCAATTCTTCGGACAGCCCCAGCATTTT
-	TRBV2	TRBJ1-5	TRBD1	CASSEGDRGPYQPQHF	TGTGCCAGCAGTGAAGGGGACAGGGGGCCCTATCAGCCCCAGCATTTT
-	TRBV5-1	TRBJ1-1	-	CASSPGDRDSAFF	TGCGCCAGCAGCCCTGGGGACCGCGATAGCGCTTTCTTT
-	TRBV6-1	TRBJ2-2	TRBD2	CASSVAGANTGELFF	TGTGCCAGCAGCGTAGCGGGAGCGAACACCGGGGAGCTGTTTTTT
few	TRBV7-9	TRBJ2-7	TRBD1	CASSSGQGLTSYEQYF	TGTGCCAGCAGCTCCGGACAGGGCTTAACCTCCTACGAGCAGTACTTC
-	TRBV5-1	TRBJ2-5	TRBD2	CASSVGLAVAVETQYF	TGCGCCAGCAGCGTGGGACTAGCCGTAGCGGTGGAGACCCAGTACTTC
-	TRBV5-1	TRBJ1-1	-	CASSSQGLTGNTEAFF	TGCGCCAGCAGCTCCCAGGGCTTAACGGGGAACACTGAAGCTTTCTTT
-	TRBV14	TRBJ1-2	-	CASSQDRVGYTF	TGTGCCAGCAGCCAAGATAGGGTTGGCTACACCTTC
few	TRBV5-1	TRBJ2-3	TRBD1	CASSYPRDRGTDTQYF	TGCGCCAGCAGCTACCCCCGGGACAGGGGCACAGATACGCAGTATTTT
many	TRBV12-3/TRBV12-4	TRBJ1-5	-	CASSFGGGDQPQHF	TGTGCCAGCAGTTTCGGGGGGGGGGATCAGCCCCAGCATTTT
many	TRBV29-1	TRBJ2-1	-	CSVEEPGNEQFF	TGCAGCGTTGAAGAACCCGGGAATGAGCAGTTCTTC
few	TRBV7-8	TRBJ2-2	TRBD2	CASSQRDLISTGELFF	TGTGCCAGCAGCCAGCGGGACCTCATATCCACCGGGGAGCTGTTTTTT